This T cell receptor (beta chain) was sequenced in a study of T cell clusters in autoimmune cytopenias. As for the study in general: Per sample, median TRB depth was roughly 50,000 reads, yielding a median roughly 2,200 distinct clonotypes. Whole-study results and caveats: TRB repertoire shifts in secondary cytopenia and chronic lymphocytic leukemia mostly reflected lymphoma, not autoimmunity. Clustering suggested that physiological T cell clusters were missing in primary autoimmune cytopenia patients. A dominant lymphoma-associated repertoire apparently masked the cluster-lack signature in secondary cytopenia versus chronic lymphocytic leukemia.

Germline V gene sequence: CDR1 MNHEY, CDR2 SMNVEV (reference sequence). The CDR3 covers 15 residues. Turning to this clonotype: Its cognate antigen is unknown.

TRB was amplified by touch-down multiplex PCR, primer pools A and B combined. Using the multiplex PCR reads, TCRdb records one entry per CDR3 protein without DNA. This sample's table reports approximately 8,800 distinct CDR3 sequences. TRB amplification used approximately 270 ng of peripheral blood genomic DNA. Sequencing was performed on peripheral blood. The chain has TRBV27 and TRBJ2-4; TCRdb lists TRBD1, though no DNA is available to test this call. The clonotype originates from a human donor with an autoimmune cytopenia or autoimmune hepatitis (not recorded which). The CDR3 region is CASSSFRGQGDIQYF.